What follows are 29 T cell receptor beta chains derived from one specimen sequenced in a study of immune characterization of retroperitoneal liposarcoma. Via MiXCR, TCRdb re-called the PCR reads, giving one row per CDR3 protein. The sample consists of around 20,000 distinct CDR3 sequences, 37% of them appearing once. Sequencing input: blood. The receptors come from a male donor with retroperitoneal liposarcoma.

The V call is TRBV6-1, the J call TRBJ1-1; the match to TRBD1 covers 8 bases. The CDR3 loop spans 11 amino acids. CDR1 is MNHNS, CDR2 SASEGT, per germline. Trimming at V came to 4 bases and at J to 9 bases, leaving 1 base not matched to a gene. The DNA for the CDR3 is TGTGCCAGCAGTGGGACAGGGCAAGCTTTCTTT. Translated: CASSGTGQAFF.

This clonotype was observed at least ten times. The chain links TRBV11-2 to TRBJ2-5; a weak D match, TRBD2 (6 bases). The J call could be wrong; TRBJ2-7 is a better fit for the DNA end. The CDR3 is 15 amino acids. The germline CDR1 and CDR2 sequences are SGHAT and FQNNGV. CDR3 residues: CASSLGLGMTYEQYF. Written as DNA, the CDR3 is TGTGCCAGCAGCTTAGGACTAGGTATGACCTACGAGCAGTACTTC.

V usage is TRBV6-5 and J usage is TRBJ1-1; weak D call: TRBD1 (5 bases). Trimming pared 8 bases from V and 5 bases from J, leaving 12 bases between. This CDR3 has 12 residues. Germline CDR1 reads MNHEY; CDR2 reads SVGAGI. CDR3 loop: CASWGIRTEAFF. DNA for the CDR3: TGTGCCAGCTGGGGGATTAGGACTGAAGCTTTCTTT.

This clonotype has a handful of counts. J is TRBJ2-1 and V is TRBV6-8; D gene ambiguous. The J call may be faulty, since TRBJ2-7 better matches the DNA end. The CDR3 has 11 amino acids. CDR1 is MNHGY, CDR2 SAAAGT, per germline. CDR3 nucleotide sequence: TGTGCCAGCAGTTACTACAATGAGCAGTACTTC. Protein product: CASSYYNEQYF.

The chain combines TRBV6-4 with TRBJ2-1, with TRBD1 matching 10 bases. This CDR3 has 14 amino acids. Germline values: CDR1 MRHNA, CDR2 SNTAGT. V lost 3 bases and J lost 8; bases outside the gene matches: 4. The CDR3 DNA follows: TGTGCCAGCAGTGAGACAGGGGGCACGGATGAGCAGTTCTTC. It encodes CASSETGGTDEQFF.

This clonotype appeared a few times. J is TRBJ1-1 and V is TRBV12-5; D is undetermined. The CDR3 length is 16 residues. V lost 5 bases to trimming and J lost 5 bases, with 21 bases between them. Looked up from germline, CDR1 is LGHNT and CDR2 is FRNRAP. The CDR3 loop reads CASGPASFNLMTEAFF. DNA for the CDR3: TGTGCTAGTGGTCCCGCATCCTTTAACTTAATGACTGAAGCTTTCTTT.

The chain recombines TRBV6-2 or TRBV6-3 with TRBJ1-2, with TRBD1 matching 8 bases. CDR1 MNHEY and CDR2 SVGEGT come from the germline V gene. The V and J ends lost 7 bases and 7 bases, in that order; junction bases with no gene match: 11. The CDR3 totals 14 residues. The CDR3 is CASNPQGALLGYTF. The CDR3 DNA reads as TGTGCCAGCAACCCCCAGGGGGCGCTTCTTGGCTACACCTTC.

Many counts were recorded for this clonotype. CDR3 DNA: TGTGCCAGCAGCCCTCGGGACATTTCCACAGATACGCAGTATTTT. This codes for CASSPRDISTDTQYF. The chain recombines TRBV11-1 with TRBJ2-3; weak D call: TRBD1 (6 bases). CDR1 SGHAT and CDR2 FQDESV come from the germline V gene (reference sequence). The length of the CDR3 is 15 residues. The V end lost 5 bases, the J end lost 2 bases, and 14 bases lay between the germline ends. Full variable domain (missing parts from reference TRBV11-1 and TRBJ2-3): EAEVAQSPRYKITEKSQAVAFWCDPISGHATLYWYRQILGQGPELLVQFQDESVVDDSQLPKDRFSAERLKGVDSTLKIQPAELGDSAMYLCASSPRDISTDTQYFGPGTRLTVL.

The chain carries TRBV7-9 and TRBJ1-4; D not certain. The CDR3 consists of 14 residues. Germline V gene lookup returns CDR1 SEHNR and CDR2 FQNEAQ (reference sequence). V lost 5 bases and J 8 bases, leaving 15 bases between the germline ends. CDR3 protein: CASSGVSLREKLFF. In nucleotides, the CDR3 is TGTGCCAGCAGCGGTGTATCCCTTCGGGAAAAACTGTTTTTT.

This clonotype has just a few counts. The chain couples TRBV11-3 to TRBJ2-5, with D tentatively TRBD2 (7 bases). CDR1 and CDR2 (germline): SGHNT, YENEEA. The CDR3 length is 16 residues. Trimming removed 5 bases at V and 4 bases at J, with 20 bases between. Here the CDR3 reads CASSHLGGGGLETQYF. CDR3 DNA: TGTGCCAGCAGCCACCTAGGTGGCGGGGGCCTAGAGACCCAGTACTTC. Drawing the rest from reference TRBV11-3 and TRBJ2-5, the complete variable domain is EAGVVQSPRYKIIEKKQPVAFWCNPISGHNTLYWYLQNLGQGPELLIRYENEEAVDDSQLPKDRFSAERLKGVDSTLKIQPAELGDSAVYLCASSHLGGGGLETQYFGPGTRLLVL.

The chain uses TRBV10-2 and TRBJ2-3; 7 nucleotides agree with TRBD2. The CDR3 sequence is 16 residues long. Germline values: CDR1 WSHSY, CDR2 SAAADI. V lost 0 bases to trimming and J lost 2 bases; unmatched junction nucleotides: 5. CDR3 protein: CASSESRRGYTDTQYF. Written as DNA, the CDR3 is TGCGCCAGCAGTGAGTCCCGGCGGGGGTACACAGATACGCAGTATTTT.

Comments on this clonotype: One junction end disagrees with the germline gene, perhaps due to a read error. The CDR3 protein is CAVKWAGEYEQDF. Written as DNA, the CDR3 is TGTGCCGTTAAATGGGCAGGGGAGTACGAGCAGGACTTC. The rearrangement joins TRBV6-8 to TRBJ2-1; D perhaps matches TRBD1 (6 bases). This CDR3 spans 13 amino acids. CDR1 is MNHGY, CDR2 SAAAGT, per germline.

This clonotype is categorized as medium-sized. The chain has TRBV6-1 and TRBJ2-1; TRBD1 aligns across 8 bases. The J call may be faulty, since TRBJ2-7 better matches the DNA end. Per germline, CDR1 MNHNS and CDR2 SASEGT. The CDR3 runs to 17 residues. DNA for the CDR3: TGTGCCAGCAGTGAAGAAGGCCATAGACAGGGGATGGACGAGCAGTACTTC. This codes for CASSEEGHRQGMDEQYF.

The chain has TRBV6-2 or TRBV6-3 and TRBJ2-1, with D possibly matching TRBD2 (6 bases). This CDR3 contains 16 residues. Trimming stripped 5 bases from V and 0 bases from J, with 14 bases between. Germline CDR1 MNHEY, CDR2 SVGEGT. CDR3 nucleotide sequence: TGTGCCAGCAGTCGGGGACTGCCTAGCTCCTACAATGAGCAGTTCTTC. Translating it yields CASSRGLPSSYNEQFF.

This chain uses TRBV12-3 or TRBV12-4 with TRBJ2-4; TRBD2 aligns across 8 bases. Gene TRBJ2-7 matches the end of the DNA better, so the J call may be wrong. CDR3 size: 14 residues. The DNA for the CDR3 is TGTGCCAGCAGTTTATCGGGGGGGCCTTACGAGCAGTACTTC. Protein sequence: CASSLSGGPYEQYF.

This sequence joins TRBV6-6 and TRBJ2-1, with D perhaps TRBD2 (6 bases). CDR1 and CDR2 (germline): MNHNY, SVGAGI (reference sequence). V lost 5 bases and J lost 13, with 18 bases in between. CDR3 size: 13 residues. CDR3 region: CASSPRAGGTQFF. CDR3 nucleotides: TGTGCCAGCAGTCCCCGGGCCGGCGGGACCCAGTTCTTC.

A few counts support this clonotype. This chain uses TRBV6-1 with TRBJ1-5, with D uncertain. Deletions cut 0 bases from V and 1 base from J, with 7 bases between. The length of the CDR3 is 15 residues. The germline CDR1 and CDR2 sequences are MNHNS and SASEGT. The chain's CDR3 is CASSEADLSNQPQHF. The DNA for the CDR3 is TGTGCCAGCAGTGAAGCGGATCTCAGCAATCAGCCCCAGCATTTT.

This clonotype was detected a few times. J is TRBJ2-3 and V is TRBV7-2; 12 positions match TRBD2. The CDR3 has 16 amino acids. The V gene's germline CDR1 is SGHTA and CDR2 FQGNSA. The V gene end was trimmed by 5 bases and the J gene end by 7 bases; junction bases not matched to a gene: 10. CDR3 in amino acids: CASSTWTSGIRNTQYF. The CDR3 region has the DNA TGTGCCAGCAGCACTTGGACTAGCGGGATAAGAAATACGCAGTATTTT.

This clonotype is medium-sized (0.01 to 0.1%) in the sample. The V and J genes are TRBV12-3 or TRBV12-4 and TRBJ2-1; D is uncertain. V dropped 1 base and J dropped 7 bases, with 14 bases sitting between them. The CDR3 is made up of 15 amino acids. The CDR3 region has the DNA TGTGCCAGCAGTTTAGGCAGTCAAGAAGCTAATGAGCAGTTCTTC. Translating it yields CASSLGSQEANEQFF.

This clonotype was seen once. The chain is built from TRBV6-1 and TRBJ2-5; TRBD2 matches at 11 bases. The J call may be in error: the DNA end matches TRBJ2-7 better. CDR1 is MNHNS, CDR2 SASEGT, per germline. This CDR3 is built from 16 residues. This CDR3 reads CASSELAGGVNYEQYF. The CDR3 DNA follows: TGTGCCAGCAGTGAATTAGCGGGGGGGGTGAACTACGAGCAGTACTTC.

This clonotype occurred a few times. V usage is TRBV7-2 and J usage is TRBJ2-7; 10 nucleotides match TRBD2. Losses at the gene ends were 5 bases for V and 0 bases for J; bases not matched to a gene: 10. The V gene's germline CDR1 is SGHTA and CDR2 FQGNSA. The CDR3 is 17 residues long. The CDR3 region is CASSRLAGLRDSYEQYF. CDR3 coding DNA: TGTGCCAGCAGCCGACTAGCGGGCCTCCGCGACTCCTACGAGCAGTACTTC.

This clonotype was seen a handful of times. The rearrangement links TRBV27 to TRBJ2-1; D unresolved. The V end lost 5 bases, the J end lost 10 bases, and 9 bases lay between the germline ends. The CDR3 runs to 11 residues. Germline values: CDR1 MNHEY, CDR2 SMNVEV (reference sequence). The CDR3 coding sequence is TGTGCCAGCAGTACCACATACGAGCAGTTCTTC. This sequence encodes CASSTTYEQFF.

By frequency in the sample, this clonotype is medium-sized. The chain combines TRBV6-5 with TRBJ2-1; no clear D gene. V lost 0 bases and J 5 bases, leaving 5 bases between the germline ends. The length of the CDR3 is 13 residues. Germline loops: CDR1 MNHEY, CDR2 SVGAGI. CDR3 in DNA: TGTGCCAGCAGTTACTCTATAGACAATGAGCAGTTCTTC. Translated, it gives CASSYSIDNEQFF.

This clonotype was recorded a few times. The V gene is TRBV6-4, the J gene TRBJ2-4; tentative D call: TRBD2 (6 bases). There are 16 residues in the CDR3. Trimming removed 0 bases at V and 13 bases at J, with 22 bases between. Germline values: CDR1 MRHNA, CDR2 SNTAGT. CDR3 sequence reads: CASSDSTGTPPNEQYF. CDR3 in DNA: TGTGCCAGCAGTGACTCAACCGGGACTCCCCCCAATGAGCAGTACTTC.

The genes are TRBV7-3 and TRBJ2-3, with TRBD2 matching 9 bases. Germline CDR1 and CDR2: SGHTA and FQGTGA. CDR3 length: 15 residues. The V gene end was trimmed by 0 bases and the J gene end by 5 bases; junction bases not matched to a gene: 3. The CDR3 reads CASSLTSGSEDTQYF. CDR3 sequence (DNA): TGTGCCAGCAGCTTAACTAGCGGGAGTGAAGATACGCAGTATTTT.

This clonotype was seen more than once but under ten times. The chain has TRBV7-8 and TRBJ2-1; the D is unclear. CDR1 is SGHVS and CDR2 is FQNEAQ in the germline V gene. Trimming shortened V by 0 bases and J by 13 bases, and 22 bases separated the two germline ends. The CDR3 runs 16 residues. Here the CDR3 DNA reads TGTGCCAGCAGCTTAGCGCCAGGACGCGACGAAAACATTCAGTTCTTC. Its translation is CASSLAPGRDENIQFF. The whole variable domain, filled in from reference TRBV7-8 and TRBJ2-1, reads GAGVSQSPRYKVAKRGQDVALRCDPISGHVSLFWYQQALGQGPEFLTYFQNEAQLDKSGLPSDRFFAERPEGSVSTLKIQRTQQEDSAVYLCASSLAPGRDENIQFFGPGTRLTVL.

As concerns this clonotype: A read error may be the cause here, since a much bigger clone is one base away. The chain carries TRBV11-2 and TRBJ2-1; D call uncertain. The V gene's germline CDR1 is SGHAT and CDR2 FQNNGV. CDR3 length equals 11 residues. The CDR3, as DNA: TGTGCCAGCCGCTTAAAGGGTGAGCAGTTCTTC. Amino acids: CASRLKGEQFF.

Many counts were recorded for this clonotype. V is TRBV11-3 and J is TRBJ2-3, with TRBD2 as a possible D gene (6 bases). The CDR3 has 15 amino acids. CDR1 SGHNT and CDR2 YENEEA come from the germline V gene. The V gene lost 5 bases and the J gene lost 3 bases, with 15 bases spanning the gap. The CDR3 loop is CASSKGVGGTDTQYF. The CDR3 nucleotides are TGTGCCAGCAGCAAAGGAGTAGGAGGGACAGATACGCAGTATTTT.

Relative to its sample, this clonotype is medium-sized. This chain joins TRBV12-3 or TRBV12-4 and TRBJ2-1; D call uncertain. The closer fit of TRBJ2-7 to the DNA end suggests the J call may be wrong. CDR3 length: 13 amino acids. The chain's CDR3 is CASSLANPGEQYF. The CDR3 DNA reads as TGTGCCAGCAGTTTAGCCAATCCAGGCGAGCAGTACTTC.